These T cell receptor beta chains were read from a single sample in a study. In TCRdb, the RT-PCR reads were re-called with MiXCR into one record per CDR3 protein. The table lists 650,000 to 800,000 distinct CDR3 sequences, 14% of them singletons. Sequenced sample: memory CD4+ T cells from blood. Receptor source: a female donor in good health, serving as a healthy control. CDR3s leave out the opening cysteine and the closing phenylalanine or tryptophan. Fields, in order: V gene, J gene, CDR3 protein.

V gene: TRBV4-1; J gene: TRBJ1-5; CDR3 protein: ASSQAGQVIEPQH
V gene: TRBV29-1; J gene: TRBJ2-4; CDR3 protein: SVWTQNIQY
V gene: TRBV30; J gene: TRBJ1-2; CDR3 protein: AWKGTRGYGYT
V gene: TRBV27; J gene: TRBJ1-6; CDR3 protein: ASSLQDRVTLH
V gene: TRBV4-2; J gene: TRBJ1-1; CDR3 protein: ASSQAEYPEAF
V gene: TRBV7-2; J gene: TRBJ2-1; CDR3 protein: ASSYRTGENEQF
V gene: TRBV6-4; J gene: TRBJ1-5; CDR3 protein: ASSDPPCAQPQH
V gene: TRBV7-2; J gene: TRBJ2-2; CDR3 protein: AGRLSGTGELF
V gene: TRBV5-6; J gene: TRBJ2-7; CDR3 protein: ASSSPYERGSYEQY
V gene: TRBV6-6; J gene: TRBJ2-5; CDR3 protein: ASSYGGGTSGKETQY
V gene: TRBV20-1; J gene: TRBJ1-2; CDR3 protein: SATRVDYGYT
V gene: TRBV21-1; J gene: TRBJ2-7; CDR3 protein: ASSKGPSEYEQY
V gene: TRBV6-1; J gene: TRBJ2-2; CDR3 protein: ASTRTRDTGELF
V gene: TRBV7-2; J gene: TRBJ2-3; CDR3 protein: ASSLGDDTDTQY
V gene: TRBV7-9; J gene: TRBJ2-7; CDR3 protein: ASSLYLAGGPYEQY
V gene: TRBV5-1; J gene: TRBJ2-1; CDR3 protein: ASREQTPDNEQF
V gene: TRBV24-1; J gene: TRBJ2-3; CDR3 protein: ATSDMGAITDTQY
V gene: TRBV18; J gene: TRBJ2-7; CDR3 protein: ASSRRDSSYEQY
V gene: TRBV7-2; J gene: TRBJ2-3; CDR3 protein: ASSPLQGGGTDTQY
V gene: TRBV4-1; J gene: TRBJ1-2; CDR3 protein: ASSQGDGYGYT
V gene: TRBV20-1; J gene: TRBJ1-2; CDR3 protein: SAPGAGTNYGYT
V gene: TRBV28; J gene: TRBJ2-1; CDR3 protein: ASQRYNEQF
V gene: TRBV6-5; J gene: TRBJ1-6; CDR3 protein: ASSSTGGSYNSPLH
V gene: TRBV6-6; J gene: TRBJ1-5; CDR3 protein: ASSYTGNNQPQH
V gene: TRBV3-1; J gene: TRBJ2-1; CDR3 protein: ASSRDRVFPNEQF
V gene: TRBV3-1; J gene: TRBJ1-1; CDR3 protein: ASSRRDREAF